This is a list of T cell receptor beta chains from one sample in a study of blood T cell repertoires in COVID-19. Only in-frame clones appear in the TCRdb table, and some are missing; sequencing was by immunoSEQ multiplex PCR. Here the sample spans about 190,000 clones, around 85% being singletons. Sequenced material: peripheral blood. These receptors all stem from a man between 65 and 80 years old with active or convalescent COVID-19. CDR3s leave out the opening cysteine and the closing phenylalanine or tryptophan.

j_call | v_call | cdr3_aa
TRBJ2-1 | TRBV27 | ASSFNSYNEQF
TRBJ2-3 | TRBV2 | ASRENLGWATDTQY
TRBJ2-7 | TRBV9 | ASSEGTGVNYEQY
TRBJ1-5 | TRBV6-1 | ASSGLYNQPQH
TRBJ2-2 | TRBV4-3 | ASSQDTGGELF
TRBJ2-2 | TRBV12-3/TRBV12-4 | ASSSVSGELF
TRBJ1-1 | TRBV5-1 | ASSLVGHSRTF
TRBJ1-2 | TRBV6-2/TRBV6-3 | ASSQRGRPGYT
TRBJ2-3 | TRBV24-1 | ATSDLTGGTDTQY
TRBJ2-1 | TRBV7-8 | ASSLRKGQGKNEQF
TRBJ1-5 | TRBV28 | ASSLGTGNRNQPQH
TRBJ2-2 | TRBV5-1 | ASSLSGSTGELF
TRBJ2-5 | TRBV3-1/TRBV3-2 | ASSQARDRETQY
TRBJ2-7 | TRBV6-6 | ASSYSTGTEQY
TRBJ2-1 | TRBV2 | ASSKGWLAGENSYNEQF
TRBJ1-5 | TRBV18 | ASSPRDRVKNQPQH
TRBJ2-1 | TRBV12-3/TRBV12-4 | ASNSVIYNEQF
TRBJ1-5 | TRBV2 | ASKGDTNQPQH
TRBJ2-1 | TRBV14 | ASSQDRQSLSYNEQF
TRBJ2-7 | TRBV20-1 | SASVPYEQY
TRBJ2-1 | TRBV6-2/TRBV6-3 | ASSRGLAVSYNEQF
TRBJ1-4 | TRBV28 | ASSSLRGDEKLF
TRBJ2-7 | TRBV7-9 | ASSLPGGYEQY
TRBJ2-3 | TRBV5-4 | ASSLAGITDTQY
TRBJ2-5 | TRBV6-5 | ASSYTTSGGQETQY
TRBJ1-1 | TRBV28 | ATKDRGLGTEAF
TRBJ2-5 | TRBV28 | ASSLFKRGGETQY
TRBJ2-3 | TRBV19 | ASSILAGANTDTQY
TRBJ2-7 | TRBV18 | ASSPGQMSYEQY
TRBJ1-2 | TRBV6-5 | ASSPTRQGDGYT